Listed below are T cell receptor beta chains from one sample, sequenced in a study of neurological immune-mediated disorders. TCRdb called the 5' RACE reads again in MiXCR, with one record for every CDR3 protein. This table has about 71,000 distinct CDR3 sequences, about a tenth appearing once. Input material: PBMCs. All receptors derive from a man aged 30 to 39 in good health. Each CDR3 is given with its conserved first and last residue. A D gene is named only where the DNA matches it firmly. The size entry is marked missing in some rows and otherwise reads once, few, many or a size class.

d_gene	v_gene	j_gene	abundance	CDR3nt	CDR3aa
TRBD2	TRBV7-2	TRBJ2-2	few	TGTGCCAGCAGCCCACTAGCGGGAGGGCCTCCCGGGGAGCTGTTTTTT	CASSPLAGGPPGELFF
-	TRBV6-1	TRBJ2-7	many	TGTGCCAGCAGTGATACGGGAAACAGCTCCTACGAGCAGTACTTC	CASSDTGNSSYEQYF
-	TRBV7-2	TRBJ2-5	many	TGTGCCAGCAGCCTTGGACTACCTGGGGAGACCCAGTACTTC	CASSLGLPGETQYF
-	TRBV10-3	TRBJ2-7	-	TGTGCCATCGGGCCGGGTTCCTACGAGCAGTACTTC	CAIGPGSYEQYF
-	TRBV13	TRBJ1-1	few	TGTGCCAGCAGCTCGACAGGAGAGGCTGAAGCTTTCTTT	CASSSTGEAEAFF
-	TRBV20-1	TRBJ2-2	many	TGCAGTGCTAAATACCCGGGACTGAGAAGCGGGGAGCTGTTTTTT	CSAKYPGLRSGELFF
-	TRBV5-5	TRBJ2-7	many	TGTGCCAGCAGCTTGAGCCCCAGGGGATACGAGCAGTACTTC	CASSLSPRGYEQYF
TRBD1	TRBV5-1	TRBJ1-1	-	TGCGCCAGCAGACGCGGACAGGGGGAAACTGTCTCTGAAGCTTTCTTT	CASRRGQGETVSEAFF
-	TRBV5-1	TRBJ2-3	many	TGCGCCAGCAGCTTGAACCCAGCAAATGCAGATACGCAGTATTTT	CASSLNPANADTQYF
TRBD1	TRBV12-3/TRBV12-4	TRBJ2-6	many	TGTGCCAGCAGCGTGGGACAGTCTGGGGCCAACGTCCTGACTTTC	CASSVGQSGANVLTF
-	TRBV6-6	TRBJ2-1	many	TGTGCCAGCAGTTACCGGCCAGTCGACCAGTTCTTC	CASSYRPVDQFF
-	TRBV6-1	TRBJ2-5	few	TGTGCCAGCAGTATGAGACAATCGGTAGAGACCCAGTACTTC	CASSMRQSVETQYF
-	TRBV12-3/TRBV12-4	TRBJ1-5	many	TGTGCCAGCAGTTTAGATGGGGTTAGCAATCAGCCCCAGCATTTT	CASSLDGVSNQPQHF
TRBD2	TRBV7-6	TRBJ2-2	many	TGTGCCAGCAGCTCACCGGGACTAGCGGGAGGAAACACCGGGGAGCTGTTTTTT	CASSSPGLAGGNTGELFF
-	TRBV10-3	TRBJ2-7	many	TGTGCCATCAGGGGAAGTGACGGGGGATACGAGCAGTACTTC	CAIRGSDGGYEQYF
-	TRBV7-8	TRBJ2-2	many	TGTGCCAGCAGCTCTAAAGCGAATTTGGACTCCCACACCGGGGAGCTGTTTTTT	CASSSKANLDSHTGELFF
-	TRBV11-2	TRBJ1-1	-	TGTGCCAGCAGCTTAGCAGCCGGGCTGGGGACTGAAGCTTTCTTT	CASSLAAGLGTEAFF
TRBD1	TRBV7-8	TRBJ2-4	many	TGTGCCAGCAGCCTCCAGGGGACAGGTCGAGAAAACATTCAGTACTTC	CASSLQGTGRENIQYF
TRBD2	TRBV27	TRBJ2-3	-	TGTGCCAGCAGTTTACCGAAAGCGGGAGTGCCAGATACGCAGTATTTT	CASSLPKAGVPDTQYF
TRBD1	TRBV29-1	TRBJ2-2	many	TGCAGCGTGGACAGGGATCCGAACACCGGGGAGCTGTTTTTT	CSVDRDPNTGELFF
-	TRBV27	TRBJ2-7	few	TGTGCCAGCAGTTTCGACGGGAGCAGGTACGAGCAGTACTTC	CASSFDGSRYEQYF
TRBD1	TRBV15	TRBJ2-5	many	TGTGCCACCAGCAGAGACAGGGGGCACGAGACCCAGTACTTC	CATSRDRGHETQYF
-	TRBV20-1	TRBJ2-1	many	TGCAGTGCCCAAGCGCGGGCTATCGACGGCAATGAGCAGTTCTTC	CSAQARAIDGNEQFF
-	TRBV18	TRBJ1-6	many	TGTGCCAGCTCACCAGGGGCCAATAATTCACCCCTCCACTTT	CASSPGANNSPLHF
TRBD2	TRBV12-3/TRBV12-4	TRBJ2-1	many	TGTGCCAGCAGTCTAACGACTAGCGGAGTCTCCTACAATGAGCAGTTCTTC	CASSLTTSGVSYNEQFF
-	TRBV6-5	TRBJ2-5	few	TGTGCCAGCAGTACTCCGGGACACCCCCAAGAGACCCAGTACTTC	CASSTPGHPQETQYF
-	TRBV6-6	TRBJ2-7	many	TGTGCCAGCAGTTACACTGGTAAGAGCTCCTACGAGCAGTACTTC	CASSYTGKSSYEQYF
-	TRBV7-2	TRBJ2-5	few	TGTGCCAGCAAGTCAGAGAGGCAGACCCAGTACTTC	CASKSERQTQYF
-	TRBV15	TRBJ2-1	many	TGTGCCACCAGCAGAGAGGGTGAGCAGTTCTTC	CATSREGEQFF
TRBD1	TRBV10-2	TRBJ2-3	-	TGCGCCAGCAGCGCCTCGGGACAGTGGACCACAGATACGCAGTATTTT	CASSASGQWTTDTQYF
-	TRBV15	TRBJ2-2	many	TGTGCCACCAGCAGAGCCAGACAGACCGGGGAGCTGTTTTTT	CATSRARQTGELFF
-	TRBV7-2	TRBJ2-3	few	TGTGCCAGCAGCTCCCAGCAGGCGGGCAGCCATACGCAGTATTTT	CASSSQQAGSHTQYF
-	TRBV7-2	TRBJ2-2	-	TGTGCCAGCAGCCCCTGGGGCGGGGGGGAGCTGTTTTTT	CASSPWGGGELFF
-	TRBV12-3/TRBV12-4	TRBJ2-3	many	TGTGCCAGCAGTTTAGCTAGCGGCGGCACAGATACGCAGTATTTT	CASSLASGGTDTQYF
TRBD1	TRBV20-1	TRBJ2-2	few	TGCAGTGCAGACAGGGGGAACCCGAACACCGGGGAGCTGTTTTTT	CSADRGNPNTGELFF
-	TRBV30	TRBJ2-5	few	TGTGCCTGGAGTTCGGAGGACAAGCTATACGTGGTGGAGACCCAGTACTTC	CAWSSEDKLYVVETQYF
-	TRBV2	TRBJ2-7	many	TGTGCCAGCACGTCCTTCGACGAGCAGTACTTC	CASTSFDEQYF
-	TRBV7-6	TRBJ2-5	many	TGTGCCAGCAGCTTGACTAGTATGTTCGGAGAGACCCAGTACTTC	CASSLTSMFGETQYF
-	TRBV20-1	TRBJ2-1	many	TGCAGTGCTAGCGTTACAGGAAATGAGCAGTTCTTC	CSASVTGNEQFF
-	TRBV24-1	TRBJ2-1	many	TGTGCCACCAGTGACCCGGTGAGGGGGGAATGGGATGAGCAGTTCTTC	CATSDPVRGEWDEQFF
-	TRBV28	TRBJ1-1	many	TGTGCCAGCAGTTTATCAAGGGATACTGAAGCTTTCTTT	CASSLSRDTEAFF
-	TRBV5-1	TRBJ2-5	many	TGCGCCAGCAGCTTGGTATGGGGGGAGACCCAGTACTTC	CASSLVWGETQYF
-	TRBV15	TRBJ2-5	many	TGTGCCACCAGCAGAGATCCAGTCCAAGAGACCCAGTACTTC	CATSRDPVQETQYF
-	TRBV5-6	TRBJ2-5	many	TGTGCCAGCAGCCTGCTTAGGCTAGGTCGTAAAGAGACCCAGTACTTC	CASSLLRLGRKETQYF
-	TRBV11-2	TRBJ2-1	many	TGTGCCAGCAGCTTAGGTGGAGTCTACAATGAGCAGTTCTTC	CASSLGGVYNEQFF